Here is one TCR beta chain with its context. The germline V gene has CDR1 SGHAT and CDR2 FQNNGV. V was clipped by 5 bases and J by 10 bases; unmatched bases: 8. This CDR3 contains 13 residues. This sample is part of a study of blood T cell repertoires in COVID-19. Overall study context: Sources were T cells, B-cell-depleted T cells, or PBMCs; the material itself was cDNA or gDNA.

In the original workflow: Reference gene primer amplification gave estimated nucleated cell counts. TCRdb's copy holds only in-frame clones and misses some; the assay was immunoSEQ multiplex PCR. The V and J calls and clone size are taken from that table; D and trimming were inferred from the DNA. The repertoire includes some 31,000 clones, about 89% of them detected once, and around 13% sits in the top ten. Sequencing input: peripheral blood. The rearrangement joins TRBV11-2 to TRBJ1-1, with 9 bases that match TRBD1. The clonotype comes from a man aged 65 to 79 with active COVID-19. The CDR3 loop reads CASSTGQGQGAFF. The CDR3 nucleotides read TGTGCCAGCAGCACGGGACAGGGCCAAGGAGCTTTCTTT.